These 7 T cell receptor beta chains share one sample of origin, sequenced in a study of blood T cell repertoires in COVID-19. TCRdb's table, derived via immunoSEQ multiplex PCR, lists solely in-frame clones and lacks some. The sample consists of around 68,000 clones, around 86% of them appearing once. Sequencing was done on a sample of peripheral blood. Source of these receptors: a man aged 45-65 years with active COVID-19.

The chain uses TRBV6-2 or TRBV6-3 and TRBJ1-1; unclear D gene. Germline loops: CDR1 MNHEY, CDR2 SVGEGT. This CDR3 has 15 residues. V was cut by 3 bases and J by 4 bases, with 15 bases left in between. The CDR3 here is CASSYRRDLGTEAFF. The CDR3 region has the DNA TGTGCCAGCAGTTATCGGAGGGATTTGGGCACTGAAGCTTTCTTT.

The V call is TRBV18, the J call TRBJ1-1, with 7 nucleotides matching TRBD1. V lost 3 bases to trimming and J lost 3 bases; unmatched junction nucleotides: 1. The CDR3 consists of 13 residues. Germline-derived CDR1 and CDR2 are KGHSH and LQKENI. In DNA form, the CDR3 reads TGTGCCAGCTCACCGACAGGGTACACTGAAGCTTTCTTT. As protein: CASSPTGYTEAFF.

This clone was recorded only once. This chain connects TRBV7-2 to TRBJ2-5, with 9 positions matching TRBD2. Germline values: CDR1 SGHTA, CDR2 FQGNSA. The CDR3 extends over 15 amino acids. V lost 2 bases, J lost 5 bases, and 6 bases stayed unmatched. CDR3 nucleotide sequence: TGTGCCAGCAGCTTAATGGGAGCGGGAGGTGAGACCCAGTACTTC. As protein: CASSLMGAGGETQYF.

The chain's CDR3 is CASSQLGGRRTGELFF. In nucleotides, the CDR3 is TGTGCCAGCAGCCAATTGGGGGGGCGTCGGACCGGGGAGCTGTTTTTT. The chain has TRBV14 and TRBJ2-2, with a weak D call TRBD2 (7 bases). V was trimmed by 2 bases and J by 5 bases, leaving 15 bases between them. CDR1 and CDR2 (germline): SGHDN, FVKESK. The CDR3 loop spans 16 amino acids.

CDR3 bases: TGTGCCAGCAGCACGACAGGGGGCCGGATGAACACTGAAGCTTTCTTT. Translating gives CASSTTGGRMNTEAFF. The V gene is TRBV7-2, the J gene TRBJ1-1; 10 positions match TRBD1. This CDR3 region has 16 residues. Germline lookup yields CDR1 SGHTA and CDR2 FQGNSA. V shed 5 bases, J shed 0 bases, and the junction held 6 bases outside the gene matches.

The chain combines TRBV5-4 with TRBJ1-2, with TRBD1 matching 9 bases. After removal of 3 bases from V and 8 bases from J, the junction contained 17 bases not matched to a gene. Germline-derived CDR1 and CDR2 are SGHNT and YYREEE (reference sequence). The CDR3 is 17 amino acids. The CDR3 spells CASSSAGGTGGRLGYTF. CDR3 sequence (DNA): TGTGCCAGCAGCTCCGCGGGGGGAACAGGGGGCAGACTGGGCTACACCTTC.

The rearrangement joins TRBV9 to TRBJ1-1; 7 bases line up with TRBD1. Trimming removed 6 bases from V and 4 bases from J; junction bases left unmatched: 6. The CDR3 length is 13 residues. Germline lookup yields CDR1 SGDLS and CDR2 YYNGEE. The CDR3: CASTPQGSTEAFF. In DNA form, the CDR3 reads TGTGCCAGCACCCCACAGGGGAGCACTGAAGCTTTCTTT.